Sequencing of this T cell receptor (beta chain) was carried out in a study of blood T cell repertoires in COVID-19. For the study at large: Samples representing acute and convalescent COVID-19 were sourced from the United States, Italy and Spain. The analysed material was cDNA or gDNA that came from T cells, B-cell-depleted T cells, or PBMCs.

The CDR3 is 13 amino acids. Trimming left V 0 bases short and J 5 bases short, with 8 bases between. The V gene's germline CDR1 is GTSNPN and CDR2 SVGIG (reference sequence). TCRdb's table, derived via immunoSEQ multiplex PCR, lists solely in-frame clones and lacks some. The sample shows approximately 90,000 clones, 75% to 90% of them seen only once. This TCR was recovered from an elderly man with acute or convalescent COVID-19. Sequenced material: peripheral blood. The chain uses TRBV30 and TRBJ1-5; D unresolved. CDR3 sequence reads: CAWSVSVDQPQHF. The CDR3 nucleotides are TGTGCCTGGAGTGTAAGCGTAGATCAGCCCCAGCATTTT.